This T cell receptor beta chain originates from a study of cytomegalovirus exposure and HLA in healthy donors. Amplification used 60 Vbeta primers and 13 Jbeta primers. Clones were sequenced by immunoSEQ multiplex PCR, and TCRdb holds only the in-frame ones, with some missing. The profile shows about 170,000 clones, roughly four fifths of them singletons. The study, taken as a whole, reports: An analysis that came later showed most CMV-associated TCR beta chains appearing HLA-restricted. Later analysis identified several of the most significant clusters that appeared linked to common viral pathogens.

About this clone itself: Antigen specificity is unknown.

Germline values: CDR1 MNHNS, CDR2 SASEGT. The CDR3 consists of 14 residues. V was shortened by 5 bases and J by 5 bases, with 16 bases between the two germline ends. Sequenced: PBMCs. The genes are TRBV6-1 and TRBJ2-7, with D perhaps TRBD2 (5 bases). The TCR was taken from a female donor in good health and CMV-seronegative. This CDR3 reads CASSFGLPADEQYF. The DNA for the CDR3 is TGTGCCAGCAGTTTCGGACTCCCGGCGGACGAGCAGTACTTC.